The 18 T cell receptor beta chains below were found in one sample sequenced in a study of CD8+ T cells in alopecia areata. Sample treatment: oral pan-JAK inhibitor, 5-10 mg twice daily. cDNA serving as the sequencing template came from extracted, reverse transcribed RNA. Assay used: immunoSEQ multiplex PCR; TCRdb lists only in-frame clones, some missing. Seen here are nearly 110,000 clones, less than 90% observed once, and the top ten hold around a quarter. This material consisted of CD8+ T cells sorted from blood, taken at week 24, from a patient treated with tofacitinib. Receptors originate from a human donor with alopecia areata.

The chain combines TRBV11-2 with TRBJ2-5, with D possibly TRBD1 on 6 matching bases. The CDR3 covers 14 residues. The V gene's germline CDR1 is SGHAT and CDR2 FQNNGV. V lost 5 bases and J 2 bases, leaving 12 bases between the germline ends. CDR3 region: CASSPGQNQETQYF. In DNA, the CDR3 is TGTGCCAGCAGCCCCGGACAGAATCAAGAGACCCAGTACTTC.

J is TRBJ2-1 and V is TRBV15, with D tentatively TRBD1 or TRBD2 (5 bases each). Germline V gives CDR1 LNHNV, CDR2 YYDKDF (reference sequence). Trimming removed 1 base from V and 4 bases from J, with 14 bases in between. The CDR3 is 16 residues long. CDR3: CATSRGRTGQYNEQFF. In nucleotides, the CDR3 is TGTGCCACCAGCAGAGGAAGGACGGGGCAGTACAATGAGCAGTTCTTC.

The J gene is TRBJ1-5, the V gene TRBV2; TRBD1 aligns across 7 bases. Germline assignment: CDR1 SNHLY and CDR2 FYNNEI. The CDR3 contains 16 residues. Trimming at V came to 4 bases and at J to 2 bases, leaving 8 bases not matched to a gene. CDR3 amino acids: CASSGRGGWRNQPQHF. The CDR3, as DNA: TGTGCCAGCAGTGGGAGAGGGGGCTGGCGCAATCAGCCCCAGCATTTT.

This chain uses TRBV4-1 with TRBJ1-1, with a weak D call TRBD1 (5 bases). Germline CDR1 and CDR2: MGHRA and YSYEKL. Trimming removed 1 base at V and 2 bases at J, with 17 bases between. The CDR3 consists of 17 residues. The CDR3 DNA follows: TGCGCCAGCAGCCAAGGGAGGGGCGCCTGGCCTAACACTGAAGCTTTCTTT. Translating gives CASSQGRGAWPNTEAFF.

This clone was seen once. The chain couples TRBV5-5 to TRBJ2-5; 12 bases line up with TRBD1. The V gene end was trimmed by 4 bases and the J gene end by 4 bases; junction bases not matched to a gene: 8. CDR1 and CDR2 (germline): SGHKS, YYEKEE (reference sequence). CDR3 size: 16 residues. This CDR3 reads CASSPTGTGGGETQYF. The DNA for the CDR3 is TGTGCCAGCAGCCCAACCGGGACAGGGGGCGGAGAGACCCAGTACTTC.

The chain carries TRBV5-6 and TRBJ2-3; D remains ambiguous. Trimming removed 1 base from V and 0 bases from J, with 12 bases in between. Looked up from germline, CDR1 is SGHDT and CDR2 is YYEEEE. The CDR3 contains 16 residues. The CDR3 nucleotides are TGTGCCAGCAGCTTGTTTACGCAGCCTAGCACAGATACGCAGTATTTT. Translation gives CASSLFTQPSTDTQYF.

The V call is TRBV7-8, the J call TRBJ2-5, with TRBD1 matching 12 bases. The CDR3 covers 18 residues. J gave up 5 bases and V 5 bases, and 15 bases lay outside the gene matches. The germline gives CDR1 SGHVS, CDR2 FQNEAQ. The CDR3 bases are TGTGCCAGCAGCCCCACCAGCCTCGGGACAGGGGGCCGGGAGACCCAGTACTTC. The encoded protein is CASSPTSLGTGGRETQYF.

The chain employs TRBV4-1 and TRBJ1-1, with 8 bases matching TRBD1. With 2 bases clipped from V and 1 base from J, the junction kept 9 bases outside the gene matches. Per the germline V gene, CDR1 is MGHRA and CDR2 is YSYEKL. This CDR3 is built from 17 residues. CDR3 bases: TGCGCCAGCAGCCAACCCGGGACAGGAGGTTGGAACACTGAAGCTTTCTTT. Amino acids: CASSQPGTGGWNTEAFF.

The rearrangement joins TRBV6-6 to TRBJ1-5; 7 positions agree with TRBD1. V lost 2 bases to trimming and J lost 5 bases; unmatched junction nucleotides: 6. Germline V CDR1 and CDR2: MNHNY, SVGAGI (reference sequence). CDR3 size: 15 residues. This chain's CDR3 is CASSYGGQIYQPQHF. As DNA, the CDR3 is TGTGCCAGCAGTTACGGGGGACAGATTTATCAGCCCCAGCATTTT.

This chain uses TRBV27 with TRBJ2-3, with 12 bases matching TRBD2. V dropped 6 bases and J dropped 4; count of bases not matched to a gene: 5. Germline CDR1 reads MNHEY; CDR2 reads SMNVEV (reference sequence). The CDR3 spans 15 residues. CDR3 in amino acids: CASSWTSGVADTQYF. CDR3 DNA sequence: TGTGCCAGCAGCTGGACTAGCGGGGTGGCAGATACGCAGTATTTT.

The CDR3 sequence is CASSLGAYSNQPQHF. Written as DNA, the CDR3 is TGTGCCAGCAGTTTAGGAGCATATAGCAATCAGCCCCAGCATTTT. The chain carries TRBV27 and TRBJ1-5; the D is unclear. V lost 2 bases to trimming and J lost 0 bases, with 8 bases between them. The CDR3 extends over 15 amino acids. Germline V CDR1 and CDR2: MNHEY, SMNVEV (reference sequence).

The V gene is TRBV27, the J gene TRBJ2-1; TRBD2 matches 8 bases. Looked up from germline, CDR1 is MNHEY and CDR2 is SMNVEV (reference sequence). The CDR3 is 14 amino acids. Trimming at V came to 7 bases and at J to 4 bases, leaving 6 bases not matched to a gene. This CDR3 reads CASKRGPGYNEQFF. The DNA of the CDR3 is TGTGCCAGCAAGCGGGGGCCGGGATACAATGAGCAGTTCTTC.

This chain joins TRBV5-6 and TRBJ2-5, with D perhaps being TRBD1 or TRBD2 (6 bases each). The germline V gene encodes CDR1 SGHDT and CDR2 YYEEEE. V shed 4 bases and J shed 4 bases, with 14 bases lying between them. This CDR3 contains 14 residues. The CDR3 spells CASSANGGGETQYF. CDR3 coding DNA: TGTGCCAGCAGCGCCAACGGGGGCGGAGAGACCCAGTACTTC.

This chain joins TRBV4-2 and TRBJ2-3; 13 positions agree with TRBD2. Germline CDR1 and CDR2: LGHNA and YNFKEQ. Unmatched junction bases numbered 10, after V lost 3 bases and J lost 4 bases. This CDR3 region has 18 residues. CDR3 sequence reads: CASSHVPGTSGEPDTQYF. CDR3 bases: TGTGCCAGCAGCCATGTCCCCGGGACTAGCGGGGAACCAGATACGCAGTATTTT.

CDR3: CASQGASNEQFF. The DNA for the CDR3 is TGTGCCAGCCAGGGGGCTTCGAATGAGCAGTTCTTC. The chain is built from TRBV27 and TRBJ2-1, with 8 nucleotides matching TRBD1. The CDR3 spans 12 residues. From germline, CDR1 is MNHEY and CDR2 SMNVEV (reference sequence). The trim removed 8 bases at V and 7 bases at J, leaving 4 bases unmatched.

The genes are TRBV5-1 and TRBJ1-1, with TRBD1 matching 10 bases. The CDR3 length is 14 residues. Germline values: CDR1 SGHRS, CDR2 YFSETQ. V lost 5 bases to trimming and J lost 5 bases; unmatched junction nucleotides: 6. Here the CDR3 DNA reads TGCGCCAGCAGATCAGGGACAGGGGTTACTGAAGCTTTCTTT. The encoded protein is CASRSGTGVTEAFF.

This rearrangement joins TRBV7-6 to TRBJ2-3; TRBD2 might be the D (5 bases). In germline, CDR1 is SGHVS, CDR2 FNYEAQ. Trimming removed 1 base from V and 5 bases from J, with 7 bases in between. The CDR3 extends over 13 amino acids. In DNA, the CDR3 is TGTGCCAGCAGCTTAGACGGGAAAGATACGCAGTATTTT. Encoded protein: CASSLDGKDTQYF.

The V and J genes are TRBV5-1 and TRBJ2-7; possible D gene TRBD1, 6 bases. Trimming took 4 bases from V and 6 from J, leaving 14 bases between them. Germline V lookup: CDR1 SGHRS, CDR2 YFSETQ. The CDR3 loop spans 13 amino acids. CDR3 sequence: CASSLWADSEQYF. The CDR3 bases are TGCGCCAGCAGCCTATGGGCGGACAGCGAGCAGTACTTC.